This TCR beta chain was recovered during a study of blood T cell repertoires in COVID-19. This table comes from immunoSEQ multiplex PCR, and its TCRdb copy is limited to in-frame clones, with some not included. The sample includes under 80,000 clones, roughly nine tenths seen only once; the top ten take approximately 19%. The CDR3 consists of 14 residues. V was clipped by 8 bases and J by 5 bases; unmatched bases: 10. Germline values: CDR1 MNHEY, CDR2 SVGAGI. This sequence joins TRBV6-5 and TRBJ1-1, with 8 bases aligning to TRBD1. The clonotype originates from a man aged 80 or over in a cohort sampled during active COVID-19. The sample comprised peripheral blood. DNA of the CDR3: TGTGCCAGCGGCAATACAGGGGGTAAAACTGAAGCTTTCTTT. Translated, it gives CASGNTGGKTEAFF.